This T cell receptor beta chain stems from a study of blood T cell repertoires in COVID-19. For the study at large: Samples of COVID-19 (acute and convalescent) were obtained from the United States, Italy and Spain. Nucleic acid was either cDNA or gDNA, and it came from T cells, B-cell-depleted T cells, or PBMCs.

This CDR3 comprises 17 residues. Trimming pared 4 bases from V and 6 bases from J, leaving 21 bases between. CDR1 and CDR2 from the germline V gene are PRHDT and FYEKMQ (reference sequence). Original analysis: Amplification with reference gene primers provided the estimates of nucleated cell counts. Measured with immunoSEQ multiplex PCR; TCRdb has only the in-frame clones, and not every one. V, J and clone size are those of that table, while D and trimming were read from the DNA. The sample shows approximately 300,000 clones, more than 70% of them seen only once. The receptor was derived from a woman in her forties or fifties with acute or convalescent COVID-19. Material for sequencing was peripheral blood. This chain connects TRBV13 to TRBJ2-2; a possible D gene is TRBD2 (6 bases). This CDR3 is CASSSPEEGMGPGELFF. CDR3 nucleotide sequence: TGTGCCAGCAGCTCCCCGGAGGAGGGGATGGGACCCGGGGAGCTGTTTTTT.